This TCR beta chain derives from a study of T cell repertoires in cytomegalovirus infection (dated by TCRdb to the late 2010s). Describing the broader study: Because public TCR beta signatures pointed to carriage of CMV infection together with the matching HLA type, the HLA type of each donor mattered for the analysis.

This clonotype was counted many times. Its target antigen remains unknown. The input lacks base qualities; no much larger clone sits a single base away. This sample was sequenced with an Illumina HiSeq 1500. In TCRdb, the public reads were trimmed at Q25 with fastp and aligned with MiXCR, with productive beta chains retained. Each entry is one CDR3 protein sequence, shown with its most common DNA and genes. For this sample there are approximately 290,000 distinct CDR3 sequences; under 30% appear just once. Together, the top ten hold more than 11% of the sample. The CDR3 contains 16 residues, cysteine and phenylalanine counted. Here the CDR3 DNA is all that survives: 48 bases in frame from base 1. Based on the germline V gene, the CDR1 and CDR2 sequences are SGHTA and FQGNSA. From V the trimming removes 3 bases and from J it removes 5 bases, while the gene matches leave 6 bases of the junction unaccounted for.

The investigation overall reported the following: In both this cohort and an independent cohort of some 370 donors, the cumulative frequency of public TCR beta family members distinguished carriers of CMV infection plus the relevant HLA type. In the ex vivo response, HLA-C-restricted CMV-specific TCR beta clonotypes were dominant, and in two of eight donors the single most frequent clonotype came from this HLA-C-restricted group.

The chain employs TRBV7-2 and TRBJ2-5, with 13 middle bases fitting TRBD2. The sequence derives from a human donor in good health (CMV status not recorded). Some clones in this sample may be carry-over from other donors' samples. The sample consisted of PBMCs. This receptor has the CDR3 CASSLGLAGRGETQYF. The sequenced DNA is TGTGCCAGCAGCTTGGGACTAGCGGGAAGGGGGGAGACCCAGTACTTC. This CDR3, with the reference TRBV7-2 and TRBJ2-5 proteins standing in past its ends, gives the full variable domain GAGVSQSPSNKVTEKGKDVELRCDPISGHTALYWYRQSLGQGLEFLIYFQGNSAPDKSGLPSDRFSAERTGGSVSTLTIQRTQQEDSAVYLCASSLGLAGRGETQYFGPGTRLLVL.